The 16 T cell receptor beta chains given below trace back to one sample, sequenced in a study of control samples from healthy donors and cancer patients. The data were produced by immunoSEQ multiplex PCR, yet TCRdb's version contains in-frame clones alone and is incomplete. The table has about 95,000 clones, around four fifths seen once; the top ten hold approximately 20%. Source material: blood. These receptors all stem from a man aged 25 to 40 in good health.

The chain couples TRBV30 to TRBJ1-5; D perhaps matches TRBD1 (6 bases). V lost 1 base and J lost 2, with 12 bases in between. This CDR3 is built from 15 residues. CDR1 GTSNPN and CDR2 SVGIG come from the germline V gene (reference sequence). Here the CDR3 DNA reads TGTGCCTGGAGTGGGGGGGGCATTCGCAATCAGCCCCAGCATTTT. Translation gives CAWSGGGIRNQPQHF.

The chain uses TRBV14 and TRBJ1-2; D gene uncertain. The CDR3 length is 16 residues. CDR1 and CDR2 from the germline V gene are SGHDN and FVKESK. V gave up 1 base and J gave up 5 bases, with 17 bases separating them. The CDR3 reads CASSQGADRLLYGYTF. Here the CDR3 DNA reads TGTGCCAGCAGCCAAGGCGCCGACCGACTTTTATATGGCTACACCTTC.

The V and J genes are TRBV7-8 and TRBJ1-1; TRBD1 aligns across 7 bases. V lost 1 base, J lost 0 bases, and 2 bases stayed unmatched. CDR1 and CDR2 (germline): SGHVS, FQNEAQ. The CDR3 contains 15 residues. The CDR3 sequence is CASSLGGQLNTEAFF. The CDR3 coding sequence is TGTGCCAGCAGCTTAGGGGGACAGCTGAACACTGAAGCTTTCTTT.

The rearrangement uses TRBV18 and TRBJ2-5; TRBD1 matches at 9 bases. Germline V gene data show CDR1 as KGHSH and CDR2 as LQKENI. The length of the CDR3 is 14 residues. V shed 5 bases and J 5 bases; nucleotides not matched to a gene: 6. The CDR3 is CASSIGTGHETQYF. The CDR3 DNA is TGTGCCAGCTCAATTGGGACAGGGCACGAGACCCAGTACTTC. Using reference TRBV18 and TRBJ2-5 for the parts outside the CDR3, the full variable domain is NAGVMQNPRHLVRRRGQEARLRCSPMKGHSHVYWYRQLPEEGLKFMVYLQKENIIDESGMPKERFSAEFPKEGPSILRIQQVVRGDSAAYFCASSIGTGHETQYFGPGTRLLVL.

This clone appeared a few times. The rearrangement links TRBV28 to TRBJ2-2; D is possibly TRBD1 (6 bases). The V and J ends lost 7 bases and 0 bases respectively, with 18 bases between them. Germline values: CDR1 MDHEN, CDR2 SYDVKM. There are 17 residues in the CDR3. The CDR3: CASKTPSDRTNTGELFF. The CDR3 DNA follows: TGTGCCAGCAAGACCCCTTCCGACAGGACGAACACCGGGGAGCTGTTTTTT.

This chain links TRBV3-1 (or the pseudogene TRBV3-2) with TRBJ2-1; D remains unclear. V was pared by 4 bases and J by 9 bases, with 10 bases between. There are 12 residues in the CDR3. Germline-derived CDR1 and CDR2 are LGHDT and YNNKEL (reference sequence). The CDR3 bases are TGTGCCAGCAGCCTAATAGCTGCTGAGCAGTTCTTC. Translated, it gives CASSLIAAEQFF.

The chain recombines TRBV6-5 with TRBJ1-2; D uncertain. V gave up 6 bases and J gave up 2 bases, with 10 bases separating them. This CDR3 comprises 13 residues. Germline V gives CDR1 MNHEY, CDR2 SVGAGI. As DNA, the CDR3 is TGTGCCAGCAGCCTAGGCTCGAACTATGGCTACACCTTC. Protein: CASSLGSNYGYTF.

This clone appeared once. This chain joins TRBV11-1 and TRBJ2-1; D unresolved. Germline V gene sequence: CDR1 SGHAT, CDR2 FQDESV (reference sequence). V was cut by 5 bases and J by 5 bases, with 10 bases left in between. This CDR3 has 13 residues. CDR3 region: CASSLRNNNEQFF. The CDR3 DNA is TGTGCCAGCAGCCTCAGGAATAACAATGAGCAGTTCTTC.

The V gene is TRBV5-1, the J gene TRBJ2-2; D remains ambiguous. The CDR3 contains 16 residues. The germline V gene encodes CDR1 SGHRS and CDR2 YFSETQ. Trimming removed 1 base at V and 0 bases at J, with 10 bases between. CDR3 DNA: TGCGCCAGCAGCTTGTCGGACCGATCGAACACCGGGGAGCTGTTTTTT. Translating it yields CASSLSDRSNTGELFF.

This rearrangement joins TRBV12-5 to TRBJ1-5; D not certain. The CDR3 runs to 16 residues. V was trimmed by 1 base and J by 0 bases, leaving 10 bases between them. CDR1 LGHNT and CDR2 FRNRAP come from the germline V gene. This chain's CDR3 is CASGLGRGHSNQPQHF. As DNA, the CDR3 is TGTGCTAGTGGTTTGGGACGGGGTCATAGCAATCAGCCCCAGCATTTT.

This clone turned up a few times. The chain uses TRBV5-6 and TRBJ1-6; no reliable D call. Trimming left V 1 base short and J 3 bases short, with 11 bases between. Germline loops: CDR1 SGHDT, CDR2 YYEEEE. The CDR3 covers 16 residues. The DNA of the CDR3 is TGTGCCAGCAGCTTGAACGACGCCCTCTATAATTCACCCCTCCACTTT. It yields the protein CASSLNDALYNSPLHF. The full variable domain, its missing parts supplied by reference TRBV5-6 and TRBJ1-6, is DAGVTQSPTHLIKTRGQQVTLRCSPKSGHDTVSWYQQALGQGPQFIFQYYEEEERQRGNFPDRFSGHQFPNYSSELNVNALLLGDSALYLCASSLNDALYNSPLHFGNGTRLTVT.

V is TRBV4-2 and J is TRBJ1-2, with TRBD1 as a possible D gene (5 bases). The length of the CDR3 is 15 residues. Between the trimmed V and J ends, which lost 0 bases and 3 bases, there was a span of 11 bases. Germline CDR1 is LGHNA and CDR2 is YNFKEQ. The CDR3 DNA sequence: TGTGCCAGCAGCCAAGATAGGCTAGGGGACTATGGCTACACCTTC. Protein product: CASSQDRLGDYGYTF.

V usage is TRBV7-9 and J usage is TRBJ1-1; D call uncertain. Germline V gives CDR1 SEHNR, CDR2 FQNEAQ (reference sequence). The V gene lost 5 bases and the J gene lost 4 bases, with 17 bases spanning the gap. This CDR3 region has 15 residues. The CDR3 coding sequence is TGTGCCAGCAGCCCCCCCATGATATCCTTCACTGAAGCTTTCTTT. Translation gives CASSPPMISFTEAFF.

The chain employs TRBV27 and TRBJ2-2; 8 positions match TRBD1. Germline V gene data show CDR1 as MNHEY and CDR2 as SMNVEV (reference sequence). The CDR3 runs to 16 residues. After removal of 7 bases from V and 2 bases from J, the junction contained 9 bases not matched to a gene. The CDR3 sequence: CASTARGQANTGELFF. The DNA for the CDR3 is TGTGCCAGCACCGCTAGGGGACAGGCTAACACCGGGGAGCTGTTTTTT.

The chain combines TRBV3-1 (or the pseudogene TRBV3-2) with TRBJ2-5; D gene ambiguous. V lost 1 base, J lost 13 bases, and 13 bases lay in between. From germline, CDR1 is LGHDT and CDR2 YNNKEL (reference sequence). CDR3 length: 12 amino acids. The CDR3: CASSQGAGYGYF. The CDR3 DNA sequence: TGTGCCAGCAGCCAAGGGGCTGGCTACGGGTACTTC.

This clone occurred a few times. This chain links TRBV30 with TRBJ2-5; a possible D gene is TRBD2 (5 bases). The CDR3 covers 13 residues. Germline loops: CDR1 GTSNPN, CDR2 SVGIG (reference sequence). Trimming removed 0 bases at V and 6 bases at J, with 11 bases between. The CDR3 loop is CAWSVGDLKTQYF. In nucleotides, the CDR3 is TGTGCCTGGAGTGTCGGGGATTTAAAGACCCAGTACTTC. The entire variable domain, with the rest obtained from reference TRBV30 and TRBJ2-5, is as follows: SQTIHQWPATLVQPVGSPLSLECTVEGTSNPNLYWYRQAAGRGLQLLFYSVGIGQISSEVPQNLSASRPQDRQFILSSKKLLLSDSGFYLCAWSVGDLKTQYFGPGTRLLVL.